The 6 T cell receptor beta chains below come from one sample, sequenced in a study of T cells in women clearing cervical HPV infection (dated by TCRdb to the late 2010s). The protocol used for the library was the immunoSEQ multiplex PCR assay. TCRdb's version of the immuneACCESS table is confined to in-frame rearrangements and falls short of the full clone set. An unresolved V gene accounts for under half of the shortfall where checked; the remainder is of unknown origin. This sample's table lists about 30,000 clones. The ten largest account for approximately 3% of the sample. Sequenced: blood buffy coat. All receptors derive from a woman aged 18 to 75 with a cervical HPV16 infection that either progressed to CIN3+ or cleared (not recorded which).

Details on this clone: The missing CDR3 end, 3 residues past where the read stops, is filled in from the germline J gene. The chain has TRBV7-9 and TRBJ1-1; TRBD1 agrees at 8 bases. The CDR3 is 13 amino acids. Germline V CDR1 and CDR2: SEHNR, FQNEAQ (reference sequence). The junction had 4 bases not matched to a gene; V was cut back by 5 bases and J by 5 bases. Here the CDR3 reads CASSVQGGTEAFF. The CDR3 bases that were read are TGTGCCAGCAGCGTACAGGGGGGGACTGAA.

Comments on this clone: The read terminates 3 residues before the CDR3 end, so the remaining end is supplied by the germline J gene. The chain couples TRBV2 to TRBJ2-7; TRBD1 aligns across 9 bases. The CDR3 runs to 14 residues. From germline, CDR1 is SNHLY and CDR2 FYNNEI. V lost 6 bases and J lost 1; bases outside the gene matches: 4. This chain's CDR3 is CASRDGTGSYEQYF. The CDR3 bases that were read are TGTGCCAGCAGGGACGGGACAGGGTCCTACGAG.

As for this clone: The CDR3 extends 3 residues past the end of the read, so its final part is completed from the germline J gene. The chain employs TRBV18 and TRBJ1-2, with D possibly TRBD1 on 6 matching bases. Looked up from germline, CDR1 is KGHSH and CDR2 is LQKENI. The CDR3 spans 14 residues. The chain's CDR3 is CASSPRRDTDTYTF. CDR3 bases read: TGTGCCAGCTCACCTCGAAGGGACACAGATACC. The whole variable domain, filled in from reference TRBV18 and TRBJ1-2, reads NAGVMQNPRHLVRRRGQEARLRCSPMKGHSHVYWYRQLPEEGLKFMVYLQKENIIDESGMPKERFSAEFPKEGPSILRIQQVVRGDSAAYFCASSPRRDTDTYTFGSGTRLTVV.

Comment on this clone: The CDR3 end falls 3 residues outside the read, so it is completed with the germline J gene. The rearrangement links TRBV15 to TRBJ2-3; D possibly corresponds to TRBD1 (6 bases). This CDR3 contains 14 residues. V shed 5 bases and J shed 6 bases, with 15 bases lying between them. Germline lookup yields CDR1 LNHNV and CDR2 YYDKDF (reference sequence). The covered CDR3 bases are TGTGCCACCAGCGGGCCAGGGGCGGCCGATACG. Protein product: CATSGPGAADT. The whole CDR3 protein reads CATSGPGAADTQYF.

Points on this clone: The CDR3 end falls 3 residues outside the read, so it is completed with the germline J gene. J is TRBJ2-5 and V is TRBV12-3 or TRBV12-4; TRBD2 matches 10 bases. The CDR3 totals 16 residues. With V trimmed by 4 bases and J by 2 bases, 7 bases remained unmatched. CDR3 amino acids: CASSSGAGGGQETQYF. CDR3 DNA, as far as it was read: TGTGCCAGCAGTTCTGGAGCGGGGGGGGGTCAAGAGACC.

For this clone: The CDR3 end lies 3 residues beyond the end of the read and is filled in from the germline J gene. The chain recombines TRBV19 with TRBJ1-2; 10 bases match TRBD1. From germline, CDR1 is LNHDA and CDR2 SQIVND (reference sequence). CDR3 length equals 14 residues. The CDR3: CASSMTGGYNDYTF. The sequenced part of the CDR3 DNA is TGTGCCAGTAGTATGACAGGGGGCTACAATGAC.